The present entry profiles one T cell receptor beta chain with its context. The naive CD8 fraction comprised CD45RO-negative cells positively selected for CCR7 and excluded terminally differentiated effector memory CD45RA+ cells. Running of the assay took place at deep level. Method: immunoSEQ multiplex PCR; TCRdb's copy keeps in-frame clones and lacks some. The data hold 2 million to 2.5 million clones, with approximately 94% observed a single time. The CDR3 loop spans 14 amino acids. Germline CDR1 reads LNHDA; CDR2 reads SQIVND (reference sequence). J gave up 3 bases and V 5 bases, and 6 bases lay outside the gene matches. This entry belongs to a study of shared clonotypes between healthy human individuals. Study context: For every donor, three CD4 naive, three CD4 memory, two CD8 naive and one CD8 memory plates were used.

This clonotype was sampled from a man aged 18 to 30 in good health. The specimen was naive CD8+ T cells sorted from blood. This sequence joins TRBV19 and TRBJ2-7; the match to TRBD2 covers 8 bases. The CDR3, as DNA: TGTGCCAGTAGTCCAGCGGGAGAAGGCTACGAGCAGTACTTC. Amino acid sequence: CASSPAGEGYEQYF.